The source of this TCR beta chain is a study of PD-L1 blockade in urothelial cancer (dated by TCRdb to about 2017). Study-level background: Therapy was started at some point between 2013 and 2015 for all patients, and atezolizumab 1,200 mg was administered intravenously every 3 weeks. Whole exome sequencing and RNA sequencing of pretreatment tumors were performed alongside TCR sequencing in the same patients. Fewer than ten patients reached durable clinical benefit, while about 20 patients did not. Patients had an ECOG performance status of 0 or 1 and had received between 0 and 3 prior chemotherapy regimens. Progression-free survival longer than 6 months counted as durable clinical benefit, and TCR features were additionally tested against both progression-free and overall survival. Twenty-nine patients had pretreatment blood TCR-seq, about 25 had at least one posttreatment blood collection, and about 25 had tumor TCR-seq. About 90% of the roughly 29 patients were identified as males with urothelial cancer of bladder origin, and a prior smoking history was reported by 18 of 29 patients. Somatic, immune and clinical correlates of response to PD-L1 blockade with atezolizumab in urothelial cancer were the focus of an exploratory multi-omic analysis. Blood samples were analyzed at 3 weeks after treatment start (second dose) and at 6 weeks after treatment start. Pretreatment tumor samples, along with matched peripheral blood serially collected before and after atezolizumab treatment, were subjected to TCR sequencing. A median of 141,255 T cells and 80,000 to 100,000 unique TCRs was obtained from blood samples, and a median clonality of approximately 0.077 was observed. Here is what the overall study found, with its caveats: Because of the small sample size (n of about 30) and the many exploratory analyses performed, the results are intended to be regarded as hypothesis-generating. At 3 weeks after the start of treatment, tumor-associated TCR clones in peripheral blood had expanded more in patients with durable benefit (n of about 21, p = 0.022). A pretreatment peripheral blood TCR clonality below the median was linked to improved progression-free and overall survival.

In its sample, this clone was seen a few times. Its antigen is still unknown. Base qualities are not at hand, and no much larger clone is one base apart. A cohort of 25 to 30 patients with locally advanced or metastatic urothelial carcinoma, treated at Memorial Sloan Kettering on a trial protocol, was included. Peripheral blood mononuclear cells were collected from each patient pretreatment and during treatment, giving between 1 and 8 total time points per patient. The Qiagen DNeasy Blood extraction kit was used to purify genomic DNA from total PBMCs and tumor samples. Collected pretreatment and during treatment, PBMCs were isolated and stored as previously described. To estimate absolute template abundance from read counts, synthetic TCR analog templates were spiked into each PCR. The immunoSEQ assay was used to amplify TCRbeta CDR3 regions from genomic DNA with bias-controlled V and J gene primers. Rearranged TCRbeta segments were sequenced at approximately 20X coverage. The authors processed their data as follows. Clustering was used to correct sequencing errors, and CDR3s were annotated against IMGT to assign V, D and J genes. Downstream analyses used only productive TCRbeta rearrangements and left out out-of-frame or stop-codon sequences. To compute clonality, Shannon entropy was normalized by the log of the number of unique productive sequences and then subtracted from one. Fisher's exact test with Benjamini-Hochberg correction, at a threshold of adjusted p below 0.01, was used to find clones that differed between time points or between blood and tumor. TCRdb re-hosts the immuneACCESS table, in-frame sequences only. Its copies lack some clones; in the studies checked, an unresolved V gene accounts for under half of them, and the cause for the rest is not known. V, J and clone size were drawn from that table, and D and trimming were deduced from the DNA. This sample comprises 35,000 to 40,000 clones, about 79% of them detected only once. Of the sample, roughly a sixth is held by the ten largest clones.

Trimming leaves V shorter by 5 bases and J shorter by 0 bases, with the junction holding 7 bases beyond the gene matches. Reading from cysteine to phenylalanine, the CDR3 counts 16 amino acids. The entry retains the CDR3 DNA only, 48 bases that are in frame from base 1. The germline V gene (reference sequence) sets CDR1 to SEHNR and CDR2 to FQNEAQ. The sequence came from a man between 60 and 70 years old with urothelial cancer. The chain is made from TRBV7-9 and TRBJ1-3; TRBD1 agrees with 7 junctional bases. This material consisted of PBMCs, taken around atezolizumab (anti-PD-L1) treatment. The base sequence is TGTGCCAGCAGCCCCTTACAGGGGCTCTCTGGAAACACCATATATTTT. Its protein product is CASSPLQGLSGNTIYF. Extended through the reference TRBV7-9 and TRBJ1-3 proteins, this CDR3 yields the full variable domain: DTGVSQNPRHKITKRGQNVTFRCDPISEHNRLYWYRQTLGQGPEFLTYFQNEAQLEKSRLLSDRFSAERPKGSFSTLEIQRTEQGDSAMYLCASSPLQGLSGNTIYFGEGSWLTVV.